A single sample is the source of the 3 T cell receptor beta chains below, sequenced in a study of blood T cells in healthy people across ages. A sample-barcoded 5' primer and a J-beta primer mix were used in a second PCR of roughly 7 to 12 cycles. TCRdb reprocessed the 5' RACE reads with MiXCR, giving one entry per CDR3 protein. The sample yields fewer than 1.5 million distinct CDR3 sequences, around 42% seen once. The sample was blood. Every receptor here comes from a woman aged 18 to 35 in good health.

The genes are TRBV20-1 and TRBJ1-6, with 8 nucleotides matching TRBD1. V was pared by 0 bases and J by 6 bases, with 10 bases of the junction left unmatched. CDR1 and CDR2 from the germline V gene are DFQATT and SNEGSKA (reference sequence). This CDR3 contains 17 residues. CDR3 sequence (DNA): TGCAGTGCTAGAGATCCCGGCAGGGGGCTAACTAATTCACCCCTCCACTTT. Encoded protein: CSARDPGRGLTNSPLHF.

This chain links TRBV29-1 with TRBJ2-7, with D possibly being TRBD1 or TRBD2 (5 bases each). V was clipped by 7 bases and J by 3 bases, with 22 bases between them. The CDR3 covers 15 residues. CDR1 SQVTM and CDR2 ANQGSEA come from the germline V gene. CDR3 DNA: TGCAGCGCTGCCCCTGCCGGGGCTAGCAGCTACGAGCAGTACTTC. Residues: CSAAPAGASSYEQYF.

This chain connects TRBV5-1 to TRBJ1-1, with D uncertain. Trimming took 0 bases from V and 5 from J, leaving 11 bases between them. The V gene's germline CDR1 is SGHRS and CDR2 YFSETQ. CDR3 size: 14 residues. The CDR3 DNA follows: TGCGCCAGCAGCTTGGACACCCCAGTGACTGAAGCTTTCTTT. It specifies CASSLDTPVTEAFF. Full variable domain (remainder filled in from reference TRBV5-1 and TRBJ1-1): KAGVTQTPRYLIKTRGQQVTLSCSPISGHRSVSWYQQTPGQGLQFLFEYFSETQRNKGNFPGRFSGRQFSNSRSEMNVSTLELGDSALYLCASSLDTPVTEAFFGQGTRLTVV.